The clone carrying this TCR beta chain was seen repeatedly, ten times or more. No antigen is known for it. TCRdb reanalysed the 5' RACE reads using MiXCR and keeps one entry per CDR3 protein. The table has 200,000 or so distinct CDR3 sequences, around 6.9% seen once. The sample originates from a study of identical twins. Whole-study results and caveats: Beta clonotypes that were abundant in cord blood contained fewer insertions, a pattern absent from memory repertoires.

Germline V gene sequence: CDR1 LNHNV, CDR2 YYDKDF (reference sequence). Trimming removed 0 bases from V and 3 bases from J, with 12 bases in between. This CDR3 has 15 residues. These data are also associated with another study on yellow fever vaccine responses in identical twins. That source reports: Reportedly, twins' vaccine T cell responses looked partly convergent and partly personalized.

The source material was memory (CD45RO+) T cells sorted from blood. This TCR came from a young woman in good health. This chain joins TRBV15 and TRBJ2-7; tentative D call: TRBD1 (5 bases). This CDR3 is CATSRDLVGVYEQYF. CDR3 DNA: TGTGCCACCAGCAGAGATTTAGTAGGGGTCTACGAGCAGTACTTC.